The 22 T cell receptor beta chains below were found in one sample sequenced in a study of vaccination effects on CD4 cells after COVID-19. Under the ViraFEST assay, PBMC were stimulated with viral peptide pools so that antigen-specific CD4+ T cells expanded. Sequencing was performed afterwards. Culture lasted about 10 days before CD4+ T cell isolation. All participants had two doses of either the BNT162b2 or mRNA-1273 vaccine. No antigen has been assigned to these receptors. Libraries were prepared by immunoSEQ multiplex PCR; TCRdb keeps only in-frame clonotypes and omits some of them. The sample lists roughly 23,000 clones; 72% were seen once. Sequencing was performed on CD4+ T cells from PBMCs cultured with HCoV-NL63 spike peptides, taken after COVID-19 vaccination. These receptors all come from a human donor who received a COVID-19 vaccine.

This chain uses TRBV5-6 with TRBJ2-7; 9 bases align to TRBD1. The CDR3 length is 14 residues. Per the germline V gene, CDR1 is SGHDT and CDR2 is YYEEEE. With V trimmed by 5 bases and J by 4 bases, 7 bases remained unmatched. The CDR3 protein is CASSHPGQGYEQYF. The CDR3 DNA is TGTGCCAGCAGTCATCCGGGACAGGGATACGAGCAGTACTTC.

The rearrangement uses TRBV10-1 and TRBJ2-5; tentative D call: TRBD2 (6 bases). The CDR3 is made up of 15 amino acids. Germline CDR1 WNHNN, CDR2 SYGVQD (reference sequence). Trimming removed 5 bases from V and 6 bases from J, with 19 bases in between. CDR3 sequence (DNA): TGCGCCAGCAGTACCGACGGCGGGACGAGAAAGACCCAGTACTTC. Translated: CASSTDGGTRKTQYF.

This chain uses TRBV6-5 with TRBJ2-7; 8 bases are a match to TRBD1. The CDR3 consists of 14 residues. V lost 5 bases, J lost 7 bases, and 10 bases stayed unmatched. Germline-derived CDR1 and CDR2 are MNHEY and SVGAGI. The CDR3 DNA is TGTGCCAGCAGTAAAACCGGGACAGGCTTGGAGCAGTACTTC. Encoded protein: CASSKTGTGLEQYF.

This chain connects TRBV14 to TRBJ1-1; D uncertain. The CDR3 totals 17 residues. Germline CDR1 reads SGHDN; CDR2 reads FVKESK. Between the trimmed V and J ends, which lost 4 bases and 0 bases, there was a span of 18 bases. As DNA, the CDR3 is TGTGCCAGCAGCCCCCGAGGGCGGGTGAAGCTGAACACTGAAGCTTTCTTT. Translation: CASSPRGRVKLNTEAFF.

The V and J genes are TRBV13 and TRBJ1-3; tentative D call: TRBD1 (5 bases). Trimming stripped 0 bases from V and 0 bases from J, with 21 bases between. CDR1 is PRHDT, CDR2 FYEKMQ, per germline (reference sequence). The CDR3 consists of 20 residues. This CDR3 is CASSLGPISRTTGSGNTIYF. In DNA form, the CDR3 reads TGTGCCAGCAGCTTAGGCCCAATTTCCCGGACAACCGGCTCTGGAAACACCATATATTTT.

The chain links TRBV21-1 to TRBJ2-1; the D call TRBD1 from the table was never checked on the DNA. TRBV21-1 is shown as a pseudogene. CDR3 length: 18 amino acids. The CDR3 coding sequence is TGTGCCAGCAGCAATAGGGGCAGGGGGAGGACAATTCCGGATGAGCAGTTCTTC. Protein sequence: CASSNRGRGRTIPDEQFF.

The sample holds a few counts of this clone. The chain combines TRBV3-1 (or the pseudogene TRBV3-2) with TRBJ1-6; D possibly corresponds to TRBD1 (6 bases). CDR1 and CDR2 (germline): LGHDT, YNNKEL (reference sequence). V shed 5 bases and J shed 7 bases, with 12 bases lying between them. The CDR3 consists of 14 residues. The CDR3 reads CASSSGTSNSPLHF. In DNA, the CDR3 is TGTGCCAGCAGCTCCGGGACAAGCAATTCACCCCTCCACTTT.

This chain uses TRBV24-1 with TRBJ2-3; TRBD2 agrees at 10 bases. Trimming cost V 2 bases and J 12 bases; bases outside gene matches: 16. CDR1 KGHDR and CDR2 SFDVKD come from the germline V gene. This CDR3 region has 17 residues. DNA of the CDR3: TGTGCCACCAGTGATTCAGGTCTAGCGGGGGTTAGGAGTTACCAGTATTTT. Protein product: CATSDSGLAGVRSYQYF.

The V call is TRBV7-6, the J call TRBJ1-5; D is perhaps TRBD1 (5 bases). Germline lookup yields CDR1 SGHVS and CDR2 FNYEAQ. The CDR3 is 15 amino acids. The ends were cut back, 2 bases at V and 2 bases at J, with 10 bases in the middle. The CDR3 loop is CASSLQSTGNQPQHF. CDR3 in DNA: TGTGCCAGCAGCTTACAGTCGACAGGCAATCAGCCCCAGCATTTT.

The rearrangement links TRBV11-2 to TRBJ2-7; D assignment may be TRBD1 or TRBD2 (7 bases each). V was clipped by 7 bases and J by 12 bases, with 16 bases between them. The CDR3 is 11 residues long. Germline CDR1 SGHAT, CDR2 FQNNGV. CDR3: CASTLQGGAYF. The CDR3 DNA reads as TGTGCCAGCACCCTCCAGGGGGGGGCGTACTTC.

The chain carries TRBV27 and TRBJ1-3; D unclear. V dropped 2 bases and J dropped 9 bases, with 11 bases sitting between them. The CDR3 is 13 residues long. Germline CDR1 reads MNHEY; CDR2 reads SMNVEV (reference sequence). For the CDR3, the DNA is TGTGCCAGCAGTTTAAGGTCGGAGAGCACCATATATTTT. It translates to CASSLRSESTIYF.

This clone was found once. The CDR3 protein is CASSYLRSTGSSGNTIYF. The CDR3 DNA reads TGTGCCAGCAGCTATTTGAGATCTACAGGGAGCTCTGGAAACACCATATATTTT. The V and J genes are TRBV11-2 and TRBJ1-3; perhaps TRBD1 as D (6 bases). V lost 4 bases, J lost 0 bases, and 19 bases lay in between. The CDR3 runs 18 residues. The germline gives CDR1 SGHAT, CDR2 FQNNGV.

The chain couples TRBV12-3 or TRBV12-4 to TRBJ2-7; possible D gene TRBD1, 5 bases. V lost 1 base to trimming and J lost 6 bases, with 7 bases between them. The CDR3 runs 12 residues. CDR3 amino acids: CASSLGTSEQYF. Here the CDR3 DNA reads TGTGCCAGCAGTTTAGGGACAAGCGAGCAGTACTTC.

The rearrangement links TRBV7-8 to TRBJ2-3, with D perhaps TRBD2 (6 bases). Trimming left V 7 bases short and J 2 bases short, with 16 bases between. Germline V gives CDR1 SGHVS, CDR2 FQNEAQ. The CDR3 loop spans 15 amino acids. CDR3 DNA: TGTGCCAGCACTCGACCGGGACTTGACACAGATACGCAGTATTTT. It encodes CASTRPGLDTDTQYF.

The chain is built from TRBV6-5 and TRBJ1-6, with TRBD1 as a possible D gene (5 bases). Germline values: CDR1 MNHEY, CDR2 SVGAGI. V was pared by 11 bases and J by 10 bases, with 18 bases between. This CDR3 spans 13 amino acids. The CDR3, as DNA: TGTGCCGGGGAAGAGGGGAAAGGATCACCCCTCCACTTT. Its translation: CAGEEGKGSPLHF.

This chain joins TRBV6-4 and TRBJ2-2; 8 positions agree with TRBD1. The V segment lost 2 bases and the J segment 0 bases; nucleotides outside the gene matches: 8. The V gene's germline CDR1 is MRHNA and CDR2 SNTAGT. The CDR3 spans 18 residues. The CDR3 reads CASSDRLRTGSNTGELFF. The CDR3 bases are TGTGCCAGCAGTGACAGACTTCGGACAGGGTCGAACACCGGGGAGCTGTTTTTT.

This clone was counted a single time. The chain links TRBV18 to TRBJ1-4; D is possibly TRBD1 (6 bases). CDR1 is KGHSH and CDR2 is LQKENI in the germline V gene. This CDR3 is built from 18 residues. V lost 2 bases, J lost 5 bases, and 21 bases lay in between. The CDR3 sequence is CASSPVLLTGRGNEKLFF. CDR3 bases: TGTGCCAGCTCACCAGTCCTTCTAACAGGGCGAGGGAATGAAAAACTGTTTTTT.

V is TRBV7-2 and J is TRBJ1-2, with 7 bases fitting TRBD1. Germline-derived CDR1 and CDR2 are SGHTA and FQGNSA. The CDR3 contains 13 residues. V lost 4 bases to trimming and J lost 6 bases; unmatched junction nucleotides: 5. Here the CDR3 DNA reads TGTGCCAGCAGCTCCCAGGGGGGGAATGGCTACACCTTC. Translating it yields CASSSQGGNGYTF.

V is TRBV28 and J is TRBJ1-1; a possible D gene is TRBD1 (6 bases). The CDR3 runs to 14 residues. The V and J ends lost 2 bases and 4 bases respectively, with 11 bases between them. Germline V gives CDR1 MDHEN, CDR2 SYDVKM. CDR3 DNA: TGTGCCAGCAGTTTAGGTGGAGGGGGCACTGAAGCTTTCTTT. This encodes CASSLGGGGTEAFF. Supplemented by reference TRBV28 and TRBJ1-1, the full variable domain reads DVKVTQSSRYLVKRTGEKVFLECVQDMDHENMFWYRQDPGLGLRLIYFSYDVKMKEKGDIPEGYSVSREKKERFSLILESASTNQTSMYLCASSLGGGGTEAFFGQGTRLTVV.

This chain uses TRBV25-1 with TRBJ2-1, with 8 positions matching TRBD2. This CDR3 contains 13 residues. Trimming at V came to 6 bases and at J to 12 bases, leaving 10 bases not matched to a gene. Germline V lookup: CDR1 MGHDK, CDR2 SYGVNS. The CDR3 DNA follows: TGTGCCAGCAGGACTTCGGGAGGGCCCCGGCAGTTCTTC. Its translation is CASRTSGGPRQFF.

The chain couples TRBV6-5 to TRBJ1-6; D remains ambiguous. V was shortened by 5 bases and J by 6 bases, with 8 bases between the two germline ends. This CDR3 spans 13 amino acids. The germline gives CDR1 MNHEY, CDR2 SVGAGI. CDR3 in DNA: TGTGCCAGCAGTAGCAGAACTAATTCACCCCTCCACTTT. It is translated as CASSSRTNSPLHF.

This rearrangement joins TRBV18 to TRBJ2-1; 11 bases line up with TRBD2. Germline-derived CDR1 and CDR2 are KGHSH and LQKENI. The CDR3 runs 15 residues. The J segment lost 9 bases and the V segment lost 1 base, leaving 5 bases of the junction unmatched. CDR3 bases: TGTGCCAGCTCACCACGGCTAGCGGGAGGCTCTGAGCAGTTCTTC. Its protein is CASSPRLAGGSEQFF.